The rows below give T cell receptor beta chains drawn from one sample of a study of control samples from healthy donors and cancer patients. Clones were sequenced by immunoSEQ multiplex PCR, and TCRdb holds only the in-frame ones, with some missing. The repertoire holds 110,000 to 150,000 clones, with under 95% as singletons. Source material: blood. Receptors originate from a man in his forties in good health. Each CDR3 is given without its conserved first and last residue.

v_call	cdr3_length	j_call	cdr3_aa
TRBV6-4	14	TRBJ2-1	ASSSGSSLSYNEQF
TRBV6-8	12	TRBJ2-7	ASSYSDGFYEQY
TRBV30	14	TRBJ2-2	AWSSATSGGPGELF
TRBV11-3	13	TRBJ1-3	ASSQGQGSGNTIY
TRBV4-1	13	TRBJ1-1	ASSQDRVENTEAF
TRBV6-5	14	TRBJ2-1	ASSYRREGSYNEQF
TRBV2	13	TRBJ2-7	ASSPSRLVGHEQY
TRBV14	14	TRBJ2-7	ASSQDQGIASYEQY
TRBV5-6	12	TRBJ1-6	ASSLGQGGSPLH
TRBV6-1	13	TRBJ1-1	ASSDRTVENTEAF
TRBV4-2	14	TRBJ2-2	ASSQTQGSVTGELF
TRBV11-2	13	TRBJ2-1	ASSPISGRGDEQF
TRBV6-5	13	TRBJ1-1	ASSYSNSLNTEAF
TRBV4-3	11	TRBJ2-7	ASSRTAAYEQY
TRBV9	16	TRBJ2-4	ASTPFVDRTLAKNIQY
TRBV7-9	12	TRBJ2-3	ASSLDGATDTQY
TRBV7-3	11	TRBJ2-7	ASSLNPGYEQY
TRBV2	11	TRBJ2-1	ASTILALNEQF
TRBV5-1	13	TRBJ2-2	ASSSDRVNTGELF
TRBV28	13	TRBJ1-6	ASSLRGTYNSPLH
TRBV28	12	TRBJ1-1	ASSYRWRNTEAF
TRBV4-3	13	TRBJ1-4	ASSLEQGVGEKLF
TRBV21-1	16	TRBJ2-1	ASSNGNRRVRSYNEQF
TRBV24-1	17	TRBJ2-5	ATSDLAGTSGRVGETQY
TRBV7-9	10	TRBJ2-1	ASSLTSNEQF
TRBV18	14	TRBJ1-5	ASSPRTVGSNQPQH
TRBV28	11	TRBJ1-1	ASSGTPNTEAF